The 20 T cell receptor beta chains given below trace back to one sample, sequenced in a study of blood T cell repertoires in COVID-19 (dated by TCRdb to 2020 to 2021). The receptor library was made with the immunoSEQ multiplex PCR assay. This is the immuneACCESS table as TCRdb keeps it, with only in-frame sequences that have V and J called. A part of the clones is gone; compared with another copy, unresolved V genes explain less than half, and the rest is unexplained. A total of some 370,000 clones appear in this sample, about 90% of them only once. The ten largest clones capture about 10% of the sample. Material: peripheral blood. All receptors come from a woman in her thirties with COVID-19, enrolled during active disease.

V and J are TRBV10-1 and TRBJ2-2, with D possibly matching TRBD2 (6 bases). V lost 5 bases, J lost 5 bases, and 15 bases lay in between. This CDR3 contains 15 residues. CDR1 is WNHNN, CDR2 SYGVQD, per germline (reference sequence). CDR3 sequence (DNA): TGCGCCAGCAGTCCCGGGAGTGCGGAGACCGGGGAGCTGTTTTTT. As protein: CASSPGSAETGELFF.

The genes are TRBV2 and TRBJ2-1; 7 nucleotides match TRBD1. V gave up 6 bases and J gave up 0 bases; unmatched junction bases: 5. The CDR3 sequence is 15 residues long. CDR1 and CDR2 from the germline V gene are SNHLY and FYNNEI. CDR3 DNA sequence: TGTGCCAGCAGAAGACAGGGCTACTCCTACAATGAGCAGTTCTTC. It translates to CASRRQGYSYNEQFF. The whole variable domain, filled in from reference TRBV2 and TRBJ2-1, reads EPEVTQTPSHQVTQMGQEVILRCVPISNHLYFYWYRQILGQKVEFLVSFYNNEISEKSEIFDDQFSVERPDGSNFTLKIRSTKLEDSAMYFCASRRQGYSYNEQFFGPGTRLTVL.

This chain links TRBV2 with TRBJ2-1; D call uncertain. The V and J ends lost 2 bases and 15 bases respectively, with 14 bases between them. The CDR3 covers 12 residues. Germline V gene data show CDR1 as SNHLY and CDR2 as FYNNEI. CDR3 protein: CASSESKSKLFF. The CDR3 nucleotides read TGTGCCAGCAGTGAATCGAAGAGCAAATTGTTCTTC.

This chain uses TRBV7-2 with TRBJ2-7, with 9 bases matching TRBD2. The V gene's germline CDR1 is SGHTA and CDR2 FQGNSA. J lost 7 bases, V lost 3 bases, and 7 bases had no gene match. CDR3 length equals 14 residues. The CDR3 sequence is CASSFSGGGKEQYF. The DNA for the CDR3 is TGTGCCAGCAGCTTTAGCGGGGGCGGGAAAGAGCAGTACTTC. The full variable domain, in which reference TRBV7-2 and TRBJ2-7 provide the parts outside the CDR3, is GAGVSQSPSNKVTEKGKDVELRCDPISGHTALYWYRQSLGQGLEFLIYFQGNSAPDKSGLPSDRFSAERTGGSVSTLTIQRTQQEDSAVYLCASSFSGGGKEQYFGPGTRLTVT.

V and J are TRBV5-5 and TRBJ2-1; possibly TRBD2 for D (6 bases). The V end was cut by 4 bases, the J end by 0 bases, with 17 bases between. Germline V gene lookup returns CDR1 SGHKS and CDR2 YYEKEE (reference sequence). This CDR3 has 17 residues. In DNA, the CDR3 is TGTGCCAGCAGCCCGACCCCCCTAGCGTCCTCCTACAATGAGCAGTTCTTC. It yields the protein CASSPTPLASSYNEQFF.

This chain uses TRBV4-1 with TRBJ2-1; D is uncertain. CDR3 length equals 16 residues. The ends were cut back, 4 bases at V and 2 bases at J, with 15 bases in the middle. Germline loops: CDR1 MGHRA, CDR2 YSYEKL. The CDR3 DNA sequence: TGCGCCAGCAGCCCCGGCTCTGAGAGGCCCTACAATGAGCAGTTCTTC. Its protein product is CASSPGSERPYNEQFF.

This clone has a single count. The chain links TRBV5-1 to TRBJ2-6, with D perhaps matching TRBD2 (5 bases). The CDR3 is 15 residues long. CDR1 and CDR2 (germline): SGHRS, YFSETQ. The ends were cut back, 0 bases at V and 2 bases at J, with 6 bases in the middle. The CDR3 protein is CASSLAGAGANVLTF. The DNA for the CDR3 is TGCGCCAGCAGCTTGGCCGGGGCTGGGGCCAACGTCCTGACTTTC.

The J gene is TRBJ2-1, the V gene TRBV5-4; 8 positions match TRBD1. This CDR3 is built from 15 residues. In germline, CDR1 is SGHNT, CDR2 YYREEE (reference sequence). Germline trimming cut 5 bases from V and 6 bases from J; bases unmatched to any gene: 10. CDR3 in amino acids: CASRPDRGLSNEQFF. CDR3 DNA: TGTGCCAGCAGACCTGACAGGGGTCTTAGCAATGAGCAGTTCTTC.

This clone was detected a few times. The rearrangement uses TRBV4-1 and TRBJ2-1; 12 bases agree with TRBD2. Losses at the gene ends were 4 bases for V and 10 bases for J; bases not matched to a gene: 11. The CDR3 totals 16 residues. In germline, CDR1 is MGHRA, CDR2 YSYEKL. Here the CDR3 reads CASSRASSGRAGEQFF. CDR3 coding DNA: TGCGCCAGCAGCCGAGCCTCTAGCGGGAGGGCCGGGGAGCAGTTCTTC.

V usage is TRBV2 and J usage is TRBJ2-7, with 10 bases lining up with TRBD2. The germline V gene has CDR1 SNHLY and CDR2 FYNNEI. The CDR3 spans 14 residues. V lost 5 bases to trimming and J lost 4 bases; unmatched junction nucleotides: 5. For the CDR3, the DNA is TGTGCCAGCAGTCTTGGACTAGCGGTGTACGAGCAGTACTTC. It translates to CASSLGLAVYEQYF.

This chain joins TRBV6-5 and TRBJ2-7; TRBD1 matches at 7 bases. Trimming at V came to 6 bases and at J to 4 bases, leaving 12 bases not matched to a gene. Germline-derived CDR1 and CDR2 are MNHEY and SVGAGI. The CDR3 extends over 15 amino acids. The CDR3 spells CASSRAPARGYEQYF. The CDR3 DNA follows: TGTGCCAGCAGCCGGGCGCCGGCCAGGGGGTACGAGCAGTACTTC.

The CDR3 region is CASSPGMGVRETQYF. The CDR3, as DNA: TGTGCCAGCTCACCCGGAATGGGAGTCAGAGAGACCCAGTACTTC. The J gene is TRBJ2-5, the V gene TRBV18; tentative D call: TRBD2 (5 bases). With 3 bases removed from V and 4 bases from J, the gap between germline ends came to 15 bases. The CDR3 has 15 amino acids. CDR1 and CDR2 from the germline V gene are KGHSH and LQKENI.

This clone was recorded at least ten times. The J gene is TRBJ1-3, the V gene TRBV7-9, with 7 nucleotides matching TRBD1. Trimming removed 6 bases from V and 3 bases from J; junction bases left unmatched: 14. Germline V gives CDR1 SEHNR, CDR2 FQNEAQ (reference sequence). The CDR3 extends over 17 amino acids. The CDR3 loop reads CASRDRTGWGHGNTIYF. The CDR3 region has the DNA TGTGCCAGCAGAGACCGGACAGGATGGGGACATGGAAACACCATATATTTT.

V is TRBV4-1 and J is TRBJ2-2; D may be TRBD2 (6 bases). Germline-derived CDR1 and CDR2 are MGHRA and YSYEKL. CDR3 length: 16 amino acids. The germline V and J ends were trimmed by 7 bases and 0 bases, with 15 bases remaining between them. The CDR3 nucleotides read TGCGCCAGCACATCTTTAGCGGAGCCGAACACCGGGGAGCTGTTTTTT. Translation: CASTSLAEPNTGELFF.

CDR3 coding DNA: TGTGCCAGCAGCGAGGAAGCCCCCCTTAACACTGAAGCTTTCTTT. This encodes CASSEEAPLNTEAFF. The chain uses TRBV5-4 and TRBJ1-1, with D unclear. Trimming stripped 4 bases from V and 2 bases from J, with 15 bases between. The CDR3 is made up of 15 amino acids. The germline gives CDR1 SGHNT, CDR2 YYREEE (reference sequence).

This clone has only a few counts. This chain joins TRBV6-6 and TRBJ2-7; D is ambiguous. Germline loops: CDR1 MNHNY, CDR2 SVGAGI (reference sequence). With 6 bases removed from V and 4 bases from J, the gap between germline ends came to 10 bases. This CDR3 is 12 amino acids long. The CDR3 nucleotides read TGTGCCAGCAGCCCTAGTTTTTACGAGCAGTACTTC. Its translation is CASSPSFYEQYF.

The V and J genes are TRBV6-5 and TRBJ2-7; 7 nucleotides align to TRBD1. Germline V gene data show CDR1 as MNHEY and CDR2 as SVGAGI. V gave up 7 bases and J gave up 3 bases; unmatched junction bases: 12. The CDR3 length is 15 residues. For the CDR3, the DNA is TGTGCCAGCATTCCTTGGGGGACAGATCACTACGAGCAGTACTTC. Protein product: CASIPWGTDHYEQYF.

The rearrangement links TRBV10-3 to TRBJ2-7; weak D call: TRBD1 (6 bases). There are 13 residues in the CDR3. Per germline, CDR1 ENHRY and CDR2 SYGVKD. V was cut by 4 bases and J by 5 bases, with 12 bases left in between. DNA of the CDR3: TGTGCCATCAGTGCAAACAGGGATGACGAGCAGTACTTC. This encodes CAISANRDDEQYF.

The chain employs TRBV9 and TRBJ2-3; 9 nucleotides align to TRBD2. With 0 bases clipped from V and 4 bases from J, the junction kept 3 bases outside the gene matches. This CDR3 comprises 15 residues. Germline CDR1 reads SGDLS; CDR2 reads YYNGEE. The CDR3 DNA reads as TGTGCCAGCAGCGTAGAGGCGGGAGGGCCAGATACGCAGTATTTT. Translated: CASSVEAGGPDTQYF.

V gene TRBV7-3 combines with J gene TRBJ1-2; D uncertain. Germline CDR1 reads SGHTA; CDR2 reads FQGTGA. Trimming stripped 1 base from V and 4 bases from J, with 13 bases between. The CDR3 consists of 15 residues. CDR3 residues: CASSLNGAEGYGYTF. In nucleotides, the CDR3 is TGTGCCAGCAGCTTAAACGGAGCGGAGGGCTATGGCTACACCTTC.